The rows below give T cell receptor beta chains drawn from one sample of a study of liver allograft versus peripheral blood T cells. One entry per CDR3 protein, called by TCRdb with MiXCR from the reads. The table lists 9,500 to 13,000 distinct CDR3 sequences, over 15% of them singletons, with 1.7% in the top ten. The receptor source for this set is a human patient who had a liver transplant. A subset of T cells may come from the graft donor. Both conserved end residues are part of each CDR3. The D gene is left open where the match is weak. Rows may omit the clone size; those that give it use once, few, many or a size class.

D gene,clone size,V gene,J gene,CDR3 DNA,CDR3 protein
TRBD1,few,TRBV28,TRBJ1-1,TGTGCCAGCAGTTTATGGGACGGGACAGGTCCTCATGAAGCTTTCTTT,CASSLWDGTGPHEAFF
-,-,TRBV20-1,TRBJ2-7,TGCAGTGCCACGTTACTTCCGGACTCCGGAAAGTTTACCTACGAGCAGTACTTC,CSATLLPDSGKFTYEQYF
TRBD1,medium-sized,TRBV6-6,TRBJ2-1,TGTGCCAGCAGTTCCCGGGACAGGGTTTACAATGAGCAGTTCTTC,CASSSRDRVYNEQFF
-,few,TRBV12-3/TRBV12-4,TRBJ2-1,TGTGCCAGCAGTTTAGCGCGACTTTTAGGACCCAGCTCCTACAATGAGCAGTTCTTC,CASSLARLLGPSSYNEQFF
-,medium-sized,TRBV10-3,TRBJ2-3,TGTGCCATCCAGTCCACAGATACGCAGTATTTT,CAIQSTDTQYF
-,few,TRBV7-9,TRBJ1-3,TGTGCCAGCAGCTTATCAGTGGGGAACACCATATATTTT,CASSLSVGNTIYF
-,medium-sized,TRBV6-2/TRBV6-3,TRBJ2-3,TGTGCCAGCAGGCCTCGGTCACAGGGACTGCCCACAGATACGCAGTATTTT,CASRPRSQGLPTDTQYF
-,few,TRBV15,TRBJ1-2,TGTGCCACCAGCAGACAGTATGATGGCTACACCTTC,CATSRQYDGYTF
-,medium-sized,TRBV6-2/TRBV6-3,TRBJ1-5,TGTGCCAGCAGTAATACCCCGAAGGGATATAGCAATCAGCCCCAGCATTTT,CASSNTPKGYSNQPQHF
-,medium-sized,TRBV18,TRBJ1-2,TGTGCCAGCTCACCGACGGGGACCAACTATGGCTACACCTTC,CASSPTGTNYGYTF
TRBD1,-,TRBV28,TRBJ1-4,TGTGCCAGCAGTTTTCGGAGACAGGGAGGAGCAACTAATGAAAAACTGTTTTTT,CASSFRRQGGATNEKLFF
-,few,TRBV6-5,TRBJ2-7,TGTGCCAGCAACGCCGGGAACTTCTACGAGCAGTACTTC,CASNAGNFYEQYF
-,-,TRBV28,TRBJ1-1,TGTGCCATCGGGGACCTGAACACTGAAGCTTTCTTT,CAIGDLNTEAFF
-,-,TRBV7-9,TRBJ1-1,TGTGCCAGCAGCTCAAGTGGGGGGGCTTTCTTT,CASSSSGGAFF
-,-,TRBV6-5,TRBJ2-7,TGTGCCAGCAGCGGACAGAGCTACGAGCAGTACTTC,CASSGQSYEQYF
-,medium-sized,TRBV7-9,TRBJ2-3,TGTGCCAGCAGCTTAACAAGGGCCCCAGATACGCAGTATTTT,CASSLTRAPDTQYF
-,-,TRBV10-1,TRBJ2-3,TGCGCCAGCACACGGGGTCTGTCCACAGATACGCAGTATTTT,CASTRGLSTDTQYF
-,medium-sized,TRBV19,TRBJ1-5,TGTGCCAGTAGTAGACAGGAGGAGAATCAGCCCCAGCATTTT,CASSRQEENQPQHF
-,many,TRBV6-1,TRBJ2-7,TGTGCCAGCAGTGGTGCCGACTACGAGCAGTACTTC,CASSGADYEQYF
-,medium-sized,TRBV7-9,TRBJ1-6,TGTGCCAGCAGCTTAGACTTTGGGGTGATAGGTTCACCCCTCCACTTT,CASSLDFGVIGSPLHF
-,-,TRBV20-1,TRBJ1-2,TGCAGTGCTCGAGGACAGCTCTATGGCTACACCTTC,CSARGQLYGYTF
-,-,TRBV10-2,TRBJ2-5,TGCGCCAGCGCGTTTGCGGACGCGATGTACTTC,CASAFADAMYF
-,-,TRBV5-6,TRBJ1-5,TGTGTCAGCAGTAATTTCGGCCCCCAGCATTTT,CVSSNFGPQHF
-,few,TRBV5-1,TRBJ2-2,TGCGCCAGCAGCTTGGAAGCGGACACCGGGGAGCTGTTTTTT,CASSLEADTGELFF
-,medium-sized,TRBV6-1,TRBJ2-5,TGTGCCAGCAGTGAAGCGGTAAGCCGAGTGGGAGAGACCCAGTACTTC,CASSEAVSRVGETQYF
-,-,TRBV7-9,TRBJ1-2,TGTGCCAGCAGCTTAGGTACCGCGGTGGGCTACACCTTC,CASSLGTAVGYTF
-,medium-sized,TRBV6-1,TRBJ1-4,TGTGCCAGCAGCCCGGGACATGCTAATGAAAAACTGTTTTTT,CASSPGHANEKLFF
-,medium-sized,TRBV6-2/TRBV6-3,TRBJ2-2,TGTGCCAGCAGTTTTAGTGGGGGCTCCGGGGAGCTGTTTTTT,CASSFSGGSGELFF
TRBD2,few,TRBV25-1,TRBJ2-1,TGTGCCAGCAGTGAATTTAGCGGGAGCAACGACAATGAGCAGTTCTTC,CASSEFSGSNDNEQFF
-,-,TRBV6-5,TRBJ2-7,TGTGCCAGCAGTTATAGTAGGGACGTCTCCTACGAGCAGTACTTC,CASSYSRDVSYEQYF
-,few,TRBV28,TRBJ1-5,TGTGCCAGCAGTTTGTTGAGGGAGGGTCAGCCCCAGCATTTT,CASSLLREGQPQHF
TRBD1,medium-sized,TRBV6-2/TRBV6-3,TRBJ2-7,TGTGCCAGCAGGATAACAGGGGCCACATACGAGCAGTACTTC,CASRITGATYEQYF
TRBD2,medium-sized,TRBV18,TRBJ2-3,TGTGCCAGCTCACCCGGCGGGGGGCGCACAGATACGCAGTATTTT,CASSPGGGRTDTQYF
TRBD2,medium-sized,TRBV29-1,TRBJ2-2,TGCAGCGTTGTGGGAGGGGCCGTCAACACCGGGGAGCTGTTTTTT,CSVVGGAVNTGELFF
TRBD2,medium-sized,TRBV6-2/TRBV6-3,TRBJ2-4,TGTGCCAGCAGCCCGGCGGGGGAGATACGGCAAAACATTCAGTACTTC,CASSPAGEIRQNIQYF
-,medium-sized,TRBV6-6,TRBJ1-1,TGTGCCAGCAGAACACCCGAACAGAACACTGAAGCTTTCTTT,CASRTPEQNTEAFF
-,-,TRBV6-5,TRBJ1-2,TGTGCCAGCAGCCAAACGGTCAGAACCTATGGCTACACCTTC,CASSQTVRTYGYTF
TRBD2,medium-sized,TRBV19,TRBJ2-1,TGTGCCAGTAGTATAGTGGGGACTAGCGGGAGTACCTTACGCTCCTACAATGAGCAGTTCTTC,CASSIVGTSGSTLRSYNEQFF
TRBD1,medium-sized,TRBV6-6,TRBJ2-3,TGTGCCAGCATGGACAGGGTGGAAGATACGCAGTATTTT,CASMDRVEDTQYF
-,few,TRBV7-9,TRBJ2-2,TGTGCCAGCAGCTTAGATAGGGCCGGGGAGCTGTTTTTT,CASSLDRAGELFF
-,many,TRBV5-4,TRBJ1-1,TGTGCCAGCAGCCCCCAGGGAGGGGTGACTGAAGCTTTCTTT,CASSPQGGVTEAFF
-,once,TRBV9,TRBJ1-6,TGTGCCAGCAGCGTAGACCTCGCTGGTAGTTCACCCCTCCACTTT,CASSVDLAGSSPLHF
-,medium-sized,TRBV18,TRBJ2-6,TGTGCCAGCTCAGCATCCCCTGGGACATACTCTGGGGCCAACGTCCTGACTTTC,CASSASPGTYSGANVLTF
TRBD1,-,TRBV19,TRBJ1-1,TGTGCCAGTAGTATAGGCAGGGGGCTGGGCACTGAAGCTTTCTTT,CASSIGRGLGTEAFF
TRBD1,medium-sized,TRBV18,TRBJ2-2,TGTGCCAGCTCAACAGGGGGCAGGTCCACCGGGGAGCTGTTTTTT,CASSTGGRSTGELFF
-,-,TRBV11-2,TRBJ1-1,TGTGCCAGCAGCTTTCAGGGGACGATGAACACTGAAGCTTTCTTT,CASSFQGTMNTEAFF
-,few,TRBV6-5,TRBJ1-5,TGTGCCAGCAACCAACCGGGGGGGGGCGATCAGCGCAATCAGCCCCAGCATTTT,CASNQPGGGDQRNQPQHF
TRBD1,-,TRBV16,TRBJ1-6,TGTGCCAGCAGCCAAGGAAACCTCCGGGACAGGGCAAATTCACCCCTCCACTTT,CASSQGNLRDRANSPLHF
-,few,TRBV6-5,TRBJ2-7,TGTGCCAGCAGTTACTCACCGGGCCCCTTAGGCTCCGAGCAGTACTTC,CASSYSPGPLGSEQYF
-,many,TRBV7-9,TRBJ2-3,TGTGCCAGCAGCTTAGTTGTCGGGATCGCAGATACGCAGTATTTT,CASSLVVGIADTQYF
TRBD2,once,TRBV20-1,TRBJ2-7,TGCAGTGCTAGACGAGTAGGTAGCGGGAACTACGAGCAGTACTTC,CSARRVGSGNYEQYF
-,-,TRBV28,TRBJ2-3,TGTGCCAGCAGTGAGGGGAAGACAGATACGCAGTATTTT,CASSEGKTDTQYF
-,few,TRBV20-1,TRBJ2-7,TGCAGTGCGGGGTACCCGGGACTCCAGAGCTACGAGCAGTACTTC,CSAGYPGLQSYEQYF
TRBD1,-,TRBV6-2/TRBV6-3,TRBJ1-2,TGTGCCAGCAGTTACCTGGGACAGGGGCTCTATGGCTACACCTTC,CASSYLGQGLYGYTF